This TCR delta chain was recorded in a study of gamma-delta T cells after stem cell transplantation. This clone appeared a single time. V dropped 1 base and J dropped 0; count of bases not matched to a gene: 6. The V gene's germline CDR1 is TSWWSYY and CDR2 QGS. The CDR3 spans 18 residues. TCRdb called clones from the RT-PCR reads again using CATT. The sample contains 11,000 to 15,000 delta-chain clones, about 32% of which appear only once. The rearrangement joins TRDV1 to TRDJ1; 12 bases are a match to TRDD3. What was sequenced was gamma-delta T cells. The sequence was collected from a human donor. It is not recorded whose cells these are; they may come from a transplant donor. The CDR3 sequence: CALGERPTGGYYTDKLIF. In nucleotides, the CDR3 is TGTGCTCTTGGGGAACGGCCTACTGGGGGATACTACACCGATAAACTCATCTTT.